Sequencing of this T cell receptor beta chain was carried out in a study of cytomegalovirus exposure and HLA in healthy donors. Across the whole study: Later, an analysis reported that the 120 or so validation repertoires had used the same platform as the approximately 670 first-cohort repertoires. General study results and limits: According to a subsequent analysis, TCR clusters from the first cohort were inclined to appear together in the roughly 120 validation repertoires. A few of the chains that were CMV-associated were confirmed in vitro to be specific for CMV antigens. The study put 150 or so TCR beta chains on its list as cytomegalovirus-associated.

This clone turned up a few times. The antigen is unknown. Method: immunoSEQ multiplex PCR; TCRdb's copy keeps in-frame clones and lacks some. The repertoire holds roughly 68,000 clones, with around 95% as singletons. This CDR3 is built from 15 residues. Germline V gene lookup returns CDR1 MRHNA and CDR2 SNTAGT. Trimming cost V 3 bases and J 3 bases; bases outside gene matches: 3. The rearrangement joins TRBV6-4 to TRBJ2-1; TRBD2 matches at 9 bases. The TCR originated in a man between 18 and 29 years old in good health and CMV-seronegative. The sequenced sample was PBMCs. The CDR3 sequence is CASSEAGGNYNEQFF. The DNA for the CDR3 is TGTGCCAGCAGTGAAGCGGGAGGAAACTACAATGAGCAGTTCTTC.